This T cell receptor beta chain comes out of a study of beta chain features in type 1 diabetes. About the research overall: Across all samples, approximately 110,000,000 sorted cells were examined.

The study's findings and limits: Fewer junction insertions and more nucleotide deletions appeared in type 1 diabetes patients.

The investigators reverse transcribed all of the isolated RNA, so they sequenced expressed TCRB transcripts. Using immunoSEQ multiplex PCR, the repertoire was profiled, and TCRdb retains in-frame clones only, with some absent. The sample carries about 40,000 clones, around 49% recorded once. CDR1 and CDR2 (germline): MNHNS, SASEGT. V was pared by 4 bases and J by 8 bases, with 7 bases of the junction left unmatched. The CDR3 totals 13 residues. CD4+ naive, central memory, regulatory and stem cell-like memory subsets were isolated by sorting on CD45RO/CCR7/CD25/CD127/CD95/CD27. About this clone itself: No antigen is known for it.

Sequencing was performed on central memory CD4+ T cells from blood. The chain employs TRBV6-1 and TRBJ1-2, with 7 bases identical to TRBD1. The source is a young woman in good health. CDR3 nucleotide sequence: TGTGCCAGCAGTGCAACAGGGGCGGGGGGCTACACCTTC. It translates to CASSATGAGGYTF.